These 16 T cell receptor beta chains came from one sample sequenced in a study of identical twins. TCRdb re-analysed the 5' RACE reads in MiXCR, keeping a single row per CDR3 protein. The table lists more than 1.5 million distinct CDR3 sequences, roughly 35% of them singletons. Sequenced material: cord blood. The receptors were sampled from a newborn girl in good health.

The CDR3 protein is CASSPRTGHTDTQYF. Written as DNA, the CDR3 is TGTGCCAGCAGCCCCCGGACAGGACACACAGATACGCAGTATTTT. This chain links TRBV7-2 with TRBJ2-3, with 7 bases aligning to TRBD1. This CDR3 spans 15 amino acids. In germline, CDR1 is SGHTA, CDR2 FQGNSA. The V segment lost 5 bases and the J segment 2 bases; nucleotides outside the gene matches: 7.

The chain is built from TRBV27 and TRBJ2-7, with D hard to call. Trimming pared 1 base from V and 2 bases from J, leaving 21 bases between. The germline gives CDR1 MNHEY, CDR2 SMNVEV (reference sequence). The CDR3 loop spans 18 amino acids. CDR3 region: CASSLYPPRGQVPYEQYF. The CDR3, as DNA: TGTGCCAGCAGTTTATATCCCCCTAGAGGCCAGGTTCCCTACGAGCAGTACTTC.

This clonotype was recorded a few times. The rearrangement joins TRBV28 to TRBJ1-2; TRBD1 might be the D (5 bases). Trimming shortened V by 6 bases and J by 4 bases, and 15 bases separated the two germline ends. Germline V gives CDR1 MDHEN, CDR2 SYDVKM. This CDR3 has 14 residues. CDR3 bases: TGTGCCAGCAGGCAGGCCGGACAACTCTATGGCTACACCTTC. This translates into CASRQAGQLYGYTF.

V usage is TRBV28 and J usage is TRBJ1-5, with D hard to call. Germline assignment: CDR1 MDHEN and CDR2 SYDVKM. V shed 3 bases and J shed 7 bases, with 22 bases lying between them. This CDR3 is 17 amino acids long. The CDR3 coding sequence is TGTGCCAGCAGTTTCCCCTCTCGAGGCCTCGTCTGGCAGCCCCAGCATTTT. Its protein product is CASSFPSRGLVWQPQHF.

This clonotype was picked up a small number of times. This chain links TRBV28 with TRBJ1-6, with a tentative D call TRBD1 (5 bases). Germline V lookup: CDR1 MDHEN, CDR2 SYDVKM. Trimming shortened V by 3 bases and J by 12 bases, and 18 bases separated the two germline ends. CDR3 length: 15 residues. The CDR3 DNA reads TGTGCCAGCAGTTTTCTTACCAGGGACTCCGGACCCCTCCACTTT. It codes for CASSFLTRDSGPLHF.

This clonotype was seen at least ten times. The chain has TRBV29-1 and TRBJ1-2; 9 bases are shared with TRBD1. The CDR3 sequence is 16 residues long. The V segment lost 5 bases and the J segment 4 bases; nucleotides outside the gene matches: 14. Germline V gene sequence: CDR1 SQVTM, CDR2 ANQGSEA. The CDR3 reads CSVSQGQGVGAYGYTF. CDR3 coding DNA: TGCAGCGTTTCTCAGGGACAGGGAGTTGGAGCCTATGGCTACACCTTC. Full variable domain (remainder filled in from reference TRBV29-1 and TRBJ1-2): SAVISQKPSRDICQRGTSLTIQCQVDSQVTMMFWYRQQPGQSLTLIATANQGSEATYESGFVIDKFPISRPNLTFSTLTVSNMSPEDSSIYLCSVSQGQGVGAYGYTFGSGTRLTVV.

Only a few counts were recorded for this clonotype. This chain uses TRBV29-1 with TRBJ2-1, with 8 positions matching TRBD1. CDR3 length: 14 residues. Germline V CDR1 and CDR2: SQVTM, ANQGSEA. V was clipped by 5 bases and J by 2 bases; unmatched bases: 5. Written as DNA, the CDR3 is TGCAGCGTTCCCCGGACAGGGCCCTACAATGAGCAGTTCTTC. Encoded protein: CSVPRTGPYNEQFF.

V and J are TRBV7-2 and TRBJ2-2, with TRBD2 matching over 12 bases. CDR3 size: 16 residues. Trimming cost V 8 bases and J 5 bases; bases outside gene matches: 9. The germline CDR1 and CDR2 sequences are SGHTA and FQGNSA. This chain's CDR3 is CASSLAGGSKTGELFF. The CDR3, as DNA: TGTGCCAGCTCTCTAGCGGGAGGGTCAAAAACCGGGGAGCTGTTTTTT.

The chain couples TRBV5-6 to TRBJ2-7; D gene ambiguous. Looked up from germline, CDR1 is SGHDT and CDR2 is YYEEEE. The CDR3 runs to 14 residues. Trimming removed 1 base from V and 0 bases from J, with 8 bases in between. The CDR3 is CASSLTPDSYEQYF. As DNA, the CDR3 is TGTGCCAGCAGCTTGACGCCAGACTCCTACGAGCAGTACTTC.

This clonotype has more than one count but fewer than ten. The V and J genes are TRBV5-1 and TRBJ2-3; D unresolved. Trimming shortened V by 5 bases and J by 4 bases, and 11 bases separated the two germline ends. The germline V gene encodes CDR1 SGHRS and CDR2 YFSETQ. CDR3 length equals 13 residues. For the CDR3, the DNA is TGCGCCAGCAGTTTTAGCTACGCAGATACGCAGTATTTT. Protein sequence: CASSFSYADTQYF.

V is TRBV20-1 and J is TRBJ2-7; D unresolved. The CDR3 runs to 14 residues. Germline assignment: CDR1 DFQATT and CDR2 SNEGSKA (reference sequence). Trimming removed 4 bases from V and 2 bases from J, with 15 bases in between. CDR3 DNA: TGCAGTGCTAAAGGTCGCTTACCCGCCTACGAGCAGTACTTC. It codes for CSAKGRLPAYEQYF.

In this sample, this clonotype turned up many times. J is TRBJ1-2 and V is TRBV4-2, with D maybe TRBD1 (5 bases). The CDR3 runs 13 residues. The V end was cut by 0 bases, the J end by 7 bases, with 9 bases between. CDR1 and CDR2 (germline): LGHNA, YNFKEQ. The CDR3 nucleotides read TGTGCCAGCAGCCAAGAGACAGTCGGTGGCTACACCTTC. Protein sequence: CASSQETVGGYTF.

This clonotype came up many times. V usage is TRBV28 and J usage is TRBJ2-1; D is unresolved. Trimming took off 7 bases at V and 7 bases at J, with 23 bases between the two ends. The CDR3 is 16 amino acids. From germline, CDR1 is MDHEN and CDR2 SYDVKM. This CDR3 reads CASNAVRISRANEQFF. The DNA of the CDR3 is TGTGCCAGCAACGCCGTACGGATCTCCCGGGCGAATGAGCAGTTCTTC.

The genes are TRBV28 and TRBJ2-6; weak D call: TRBD2 (5 bases). Germline V gives CDR1 MDHEN, CDR2 SYDVKM. V was shortened by 3 bases and J by 1 base, with 10 bases between the two germline ends. The CDR3 runs to 16 residues. CDR3 DNA sequence: TGTGCCAGCAGTTTTGGGAGCCCGTCTGGGGCCAACGTCCTGACTTTC. Amino acid sequence: CASSFGSPSGANVLTF.

The J gene is TRBJ1-1, the V gene TRBV7-9, with D maybe TRBD1 (6 bases). The CDR3 is 15 residues long. Trimming shortened V by 0 bases and J by 6 bases, and 14 bases separated the two germline ends. Germline V gene lookup returns CDR1 SEHNR and CDR2 FQNEAQ (reference sequence). The CDR3 DNA reads TGTGCCAGCAGCTTAGCGATCACAGGGTTCTCTGAAGCTTTCTTT. This gives the protein CASSLAITGFSEAFF.

The sample holds a few counts of this clonotype. The genes are TRBV20-1 and TRBJ2-1; TRBD1 might be the D (5 bases). Germline CDR1 is DFQATT and CDR2 is SNEGSKA (reference sequence). This CDR3 has 13 amino acids. Trimming stripped 3 bases from V and 7 bases from J, with 13 bases between. The CDR3 loop is CSARGHVWNEQFF. Here the CDR3 DNA reads TGCAGTGCTAGGGGGCACGTCTGGAATGAGCAGTTCTTC.